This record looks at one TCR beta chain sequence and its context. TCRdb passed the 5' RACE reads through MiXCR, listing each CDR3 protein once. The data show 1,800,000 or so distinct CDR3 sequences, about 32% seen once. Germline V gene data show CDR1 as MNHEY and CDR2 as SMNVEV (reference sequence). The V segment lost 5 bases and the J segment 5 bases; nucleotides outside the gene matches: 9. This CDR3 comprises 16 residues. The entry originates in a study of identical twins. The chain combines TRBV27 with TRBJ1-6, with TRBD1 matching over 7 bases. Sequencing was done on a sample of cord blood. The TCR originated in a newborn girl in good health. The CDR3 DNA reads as TGTGCCAGCAGTAGAGCCGGGACAGACCATAATTCACCCCTCCACTTT. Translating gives CASSRAGTDHNSPLHF.